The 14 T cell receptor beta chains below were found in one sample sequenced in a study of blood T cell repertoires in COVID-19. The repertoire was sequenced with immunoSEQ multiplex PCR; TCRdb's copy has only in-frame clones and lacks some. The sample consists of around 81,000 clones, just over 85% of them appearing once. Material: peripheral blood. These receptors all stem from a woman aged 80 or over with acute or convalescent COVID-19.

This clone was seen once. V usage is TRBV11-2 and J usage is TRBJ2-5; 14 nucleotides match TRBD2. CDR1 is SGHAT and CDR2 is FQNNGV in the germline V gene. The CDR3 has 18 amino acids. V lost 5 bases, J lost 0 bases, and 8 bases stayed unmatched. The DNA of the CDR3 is TGTGCCAGCAGCGGGGGACTAGCGGGGGCCAGGTACCAAGAGACCCAGTACTTC. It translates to CASSGGLAGARYQETQYF.

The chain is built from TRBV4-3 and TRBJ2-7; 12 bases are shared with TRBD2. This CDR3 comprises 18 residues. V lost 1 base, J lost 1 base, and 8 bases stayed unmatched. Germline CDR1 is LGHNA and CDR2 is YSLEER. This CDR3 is CASSQGTSGGLLSYEQYF. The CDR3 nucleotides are TGCGCCAGCAGCCAAGGAACTAGCGGGGGGTTACTTTCCTACGAGCAGTACTTC.

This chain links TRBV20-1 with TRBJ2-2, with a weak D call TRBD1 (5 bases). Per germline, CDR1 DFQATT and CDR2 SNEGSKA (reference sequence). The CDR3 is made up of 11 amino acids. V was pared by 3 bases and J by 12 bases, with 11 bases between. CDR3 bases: TGCAGTGCTAGGGTTCTGGGGCAGCTGTTTTTT. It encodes CSARVLGQLFF.

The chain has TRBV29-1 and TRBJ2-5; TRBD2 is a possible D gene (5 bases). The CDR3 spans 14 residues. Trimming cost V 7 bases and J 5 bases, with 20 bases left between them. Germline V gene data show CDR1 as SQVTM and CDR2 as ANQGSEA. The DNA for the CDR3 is TGCAGCGCCCCGGCGGAAAAGGGAGAGGAGACCCAGTACTTC. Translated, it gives CSAPAEKGEETQYF.

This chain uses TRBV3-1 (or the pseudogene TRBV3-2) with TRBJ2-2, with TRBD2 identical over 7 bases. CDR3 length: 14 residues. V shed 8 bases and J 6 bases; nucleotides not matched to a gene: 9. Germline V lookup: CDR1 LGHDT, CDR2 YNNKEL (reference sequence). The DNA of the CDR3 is TGTGCCAGCCGCAAGGGAGGGGCGTCCGGGGAGCTGTTTTTT. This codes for CASRKGGASGELFF.

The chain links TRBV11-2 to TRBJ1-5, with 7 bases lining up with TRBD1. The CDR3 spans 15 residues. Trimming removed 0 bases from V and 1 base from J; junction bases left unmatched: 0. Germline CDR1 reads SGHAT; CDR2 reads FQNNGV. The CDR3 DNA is TGTGCCAGCAGCTTAGACAGGGGGAGCAATCAGCCCCAGCATTTT. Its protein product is CASSLDRGSNQPQHF.

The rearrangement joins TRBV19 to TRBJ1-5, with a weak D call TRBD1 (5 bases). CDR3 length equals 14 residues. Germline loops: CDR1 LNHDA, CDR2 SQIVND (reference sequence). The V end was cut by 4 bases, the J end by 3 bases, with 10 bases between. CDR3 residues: CASSTQGANQPQHF. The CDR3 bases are TGTGCCAGTAGTACCCAGGGTGCCAATCAGCCCCAGCATTTT.

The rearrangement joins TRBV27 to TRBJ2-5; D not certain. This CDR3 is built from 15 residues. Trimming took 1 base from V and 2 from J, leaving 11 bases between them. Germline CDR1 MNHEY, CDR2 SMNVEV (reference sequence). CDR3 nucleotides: TGTGCCAGCAGTTTATACCCGACACCACAAGAGACCCAGTACTTC. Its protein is CASSLYPTPQETQYF.

CDR3 sequence: CASRPGGRPYNEQFF. For the CDR3, the DNA is TGTGCCAGCAGGCCCGGGGGGAGACCGTACAATGAGCAGTTCTTC. The rearrangement joins TRBV7-2 to TRBJ2-1, with 7 bases matching TRBD2. In germline, CDR1 is SGHTA, CDR2 FQGNSA. Trimming cost V 6 bases and J 4 bases; bases outside gene matches: 9. This CDR3 contains 15 residues. Combining the CDR3 with reference TRBV7-2 and TRBJ2-1 gives the whole variable domain GAGVSQSPSNKVTEKGKDVELRCDPISGHTALYWYRQSLGQGLEFLIYFQGNSAPDKSGLPSDRFSAERTGGSVSTLTIQRTQQEDSAVYLCASRPGGRPYNEQFFGPGTRLTVL.

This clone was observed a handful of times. The CDR3 DNA sequence: TGTGCCAGCAGCAGAAGAGACCTGGGAGATTCACCCCTCCACTTT. The encoded protein is CASSRRDLGDSPLHF. The genes are TRBV7-6 and TRBJ1-6; D is undetermined. The length of the CDR3 is 15 residues. V lost 5 bases and J 8 bases, leaving 16 bases between the germline ends. The germline CDR1 and CDR2 sequences are SGHVS and FNYEAQ.

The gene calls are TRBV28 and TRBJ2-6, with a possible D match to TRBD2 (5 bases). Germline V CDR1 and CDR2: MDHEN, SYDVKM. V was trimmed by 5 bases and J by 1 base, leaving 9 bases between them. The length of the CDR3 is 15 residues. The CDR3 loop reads CASSTTRSGANVLTF. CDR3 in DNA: TGTGCCAGCAGTACAACTAGGTCTGGGGCCAACGTCCTGACTTTC.

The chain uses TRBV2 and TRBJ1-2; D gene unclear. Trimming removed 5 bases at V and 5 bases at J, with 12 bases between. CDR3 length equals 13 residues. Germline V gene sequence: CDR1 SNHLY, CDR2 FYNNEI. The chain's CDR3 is CASSSYTDYGYTF. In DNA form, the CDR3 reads TGTGCCAGCAGTTCCTATACAGATTATGGCTACACCTTC.

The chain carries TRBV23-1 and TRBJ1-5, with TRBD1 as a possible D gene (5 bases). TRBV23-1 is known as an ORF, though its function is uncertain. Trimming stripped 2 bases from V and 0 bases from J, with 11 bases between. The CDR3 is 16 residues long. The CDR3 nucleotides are TGCGCCAGCAGTCAACCTGGACAAGATAGCAATCAGCCCCAGCATTTT. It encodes CASSQPGQDSNQPQHF.

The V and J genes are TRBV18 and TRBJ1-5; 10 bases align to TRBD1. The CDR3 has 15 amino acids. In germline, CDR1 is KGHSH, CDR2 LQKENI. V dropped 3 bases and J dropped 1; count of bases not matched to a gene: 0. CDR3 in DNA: TGTGCCAGCTCACCGACAGGGGGCAGCAATCAGCCCCAGCATTTT. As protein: CASSPTGGSNQPQHF.